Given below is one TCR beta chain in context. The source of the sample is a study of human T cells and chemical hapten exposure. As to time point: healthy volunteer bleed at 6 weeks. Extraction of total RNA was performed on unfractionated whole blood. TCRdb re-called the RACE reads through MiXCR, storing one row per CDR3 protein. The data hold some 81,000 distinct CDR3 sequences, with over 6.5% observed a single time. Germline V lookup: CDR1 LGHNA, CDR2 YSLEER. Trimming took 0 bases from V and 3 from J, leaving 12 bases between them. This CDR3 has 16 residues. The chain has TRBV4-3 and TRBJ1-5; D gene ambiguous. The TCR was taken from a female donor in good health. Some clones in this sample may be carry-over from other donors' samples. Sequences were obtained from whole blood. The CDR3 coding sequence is TGCGCCAGCAGCCAAGAGATAAGTGGGGTCAATCAGCCCCAGCATTTT. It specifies CASSQEISGVNQPQHF.